This TCR beta chain derives from a study of T cell clonality in common variable immunodeficiency. Study observations and caveats: What drives increased CVID clonality needs T cell subpopulation sequencing. Reportedly, TCR beta sequences from common variable immunodeficiency showed fewer deletions and N-nucleotide insertions.

Equal genomic DNA amounts from CVID and control samples were sequenced. Sequencing used immunoSEQ multiplex PCR; TCRdb keeps in-frame clones, though not all of them. The sample was found to contain some 19,000 clones, and every one recurs. The CDR3 loop spans 14 amino acids. V shed 5 bases and J 3 bases; nucleotides not matched to a gene: 6. The V gene's germline CDR1 is KGHSH and CDR2 LQKENI. No CVID subject was ill or on immunomodulatory drugs when sampled. This clone was counted only a few times. Its antigen is still unknown. The read terminates 3 residues before the CDR3 end, so the remaining end is supplied by the germline J gene.

The chain recombines TRBV18 with TRBJ2-7; 8 bases fit TRBD1. This TCR was sampled from a human donor with common variable immunodeficiency. Input material: peripheral blood mononuclear cells. The CDR3 sequence is CASSSAGTGYEQYF. The part of the CDR3 DNA that was read is TGTGCCAGCTCATCTGCCGGGACAGGCTACGAG. Supplemented by reference TRBV18 and TRBJ2-7, the full variable domain reads NAGVMQNPRHLVRRRGQEARLRCSPMKGHSHVYWYRQLPEEGLKFMVYLQKENIIDESGMPKERFSAEFPKEGPSILRIQQVVRGDSAAYFCASSSAGTGYEQYFGPGTRLTVT.